Only a few counts were recorded for the clone carrying this T cell receptor (beta chain). Its antigen is not identified. Assay execution proceeded at the deep level. Ten immunoSEQ deep assay plates were used by the authors to sequence unsorted PBMC DNA. TCRdb's copy holds only in-frame clones and misses some; the assay was immunoSEQ multiplex PCR. The table includes about 490,000 clones, approximately 84% detected once. These data are taken from a study of shared clonotypes between healthy human individuals. Overall study findings and caveats: An anticipated effect of sequencing depth on clonotype sharing among donors was recognized. Sampling covered nothing but blood. Tissue TCR repertoires likely differ from those found in blood.

This CDR3 has 14 residues. Germline assignment: CDR1 SGHAT and CDR2 FQDESV (reference sequence). Trimming removed 3 bases at V and 8 bases at J, with 13 bases between. The genes are TRBV11-1 and TRBJ1-4; D not certain. Sequences were obtained from PBMCs. The receptor's source is a woman aged 35 to 49 in good health. Some clones in this sample may be carry-over from other donors' samples. Here the CDR3 DNA reads TGTGCCAGCAGCTTGGGGAGCTTTGGGGAAAAACTGTTTTTT. Protein product: CASSLGSFGEKLFF.